This TCR beta chain was captured in a study of OX40 agonist ivuxolimab in advanced cancers. Study-wide background: Every patient in dose escalation had hepatocellular carcinoma, melanoma, renal cell or head and neck cancer.

Study-level points and caveats: At 0.1 to 3.0 mg/kg, clonal expansion of CD4+ and CD8+ blood T cells had occurred by week 6.

V dropped 3 bases and J dropped 7 bases, with 16 bases sitting between them. CDR3 length equals 14 residues. CDR1 is SGHAT and CDR2 is FQNNGV in the germline V gene. Using immunoSEQ multiplex PCR, the repertoire was profiled, and TCRdb retains in-frame clones only, with some absent. The table has 52,000 or so clones, nearly 95% seen once. In regard to this clone: Antigen unknown.

The V and J genes are TRBV11-2 and TRBJ2-7; TRBD1 or TRBD2 may be the D gene (5 bases each). The input for sequencing was CD4+ or CD8+ T cells sorted from blood, taken in a trial of the OX40 agonist ivuxolimab. The clonotype was recovered from an adult with an advanced solid tumor such as melanoma, head and neck, liver or kidney cancer. CDR3 region: CASSFGTAKGEQYF. CDR3 sequence (DNA): TGTGCCAGCAGCTTCGGGACCGCCAAGGGGGAGCAGTACTTC.